This TCR beta chain came from a study of blood T cell repertoires in COVID-19. Across the study: Samples came from the United States, Italy and Spain, spanning acute and convalescent COVID-19.

Only in-frame clones appear in the TCRdb table, and some are missing; sequencing was by immunoSEQ multiplex PCR. The sample lists 73,000 or so clones, around 83% occurring once. Trimming pared 1 base from V and 6 bases from J, leaving 3 bases between. Germline loops: CDR1 DFQATT, CDR2 SNEGSKA (reference sequence). The CDR3 is made up of 11 amino acids. The receptor comes from a woman in her sixties with acute or convalescent COVID-19. Specimen: peripheral blood. The chain joins TRBV20-1 to TRBJ1-4; D remains unclear. The CDR3 here is CSARVDEKLFF. In DNA, the CDR3 is TGCAGTGCTAGAGTAGATGAAAAACTGTTTTTT.